The clone carrying this T cell receptor beta chain was counted a few times. The antigen is not known. cDNA synthesis used the whole RNA isolate, giving expressed TCRB sequences. TCRdb's copy holds only in-frame clones and misses some; the assay was immunoSEQ multiplex PCR. The sample shows 300,000 to 350,000 clones, around 20% of them seen only once. In germline, CDR1 is SEHNR, CDR2 FQNEAQ (reference sequence). The CDR3 contains 14 residues. V was pared by 5 bases and J by 7 bases, with 6 bases of the junction left unmatched. This record belongs to a study of beta chain features in type 1 diabetes. Overall study context: Sorted cell examination encompassed around 100,000,000 cells across all samples.

Study results and limitations: HLA influence on TCRB rearrangement stayed unresolved here.

The sequencing input was naive CD4+ T cells from blood. This chain connects TRBV7-9 to TRBJ2-3, with 10 nucleotides matching TRBD2. This sequence originates from a woman younger than 30 in good health. CDR3: CASSPAGGLYTQYF. CDR3 sequence (DNA): TGTGCCAGCAGCCCAGCGGGGGGGCTTTATACGCAGTATTTT.